This TCR beta chain was retrieved from a study of naive CD8 T cells in extremely preterm neonates. Assay: immunoSEQ multiplex PCR; the TCRdb copy retains only in-frame clones and omits some. The sample lists some 5,900 clones, just under 98% occurring once. The CDR3 loop spans 14 amino acids. V dropped 8 bases and J dropped 4; count of bases not matched to a gene: 8. Germline assignment: CDR1 MNHEY and CDR2 SMNVEV (reference sequence). The genes are TRBV27 and TRBJ1-2, with TRBD1 matching 9 bases. This clonotype was sampled from a human donor in good health. Sequenced input: naive CD8+ T cells from blood. The CDR3: CASRQGGSIYGYTF. In DNA, the CDR3 is TGTGCCAGCCGACAGGGGGGATCTATCTATGGCTACACCTTC.